This T cell receptor beta chain was recovered during a study of shared clonotypes between healthy human individuals. CDR1 MNHEY and CDR2 SMNVEV come from the germline V gene (reference sequence). This CDR3 has 14 amino acids. Trimming shortened V by 5 bases and J by 3 bases, and 13 bases separated the two germline ends. The assay used deep level. Some clones are missing from TCRdb's copy, which holds only in-frame ones; the method was immunoSEQ multiplex PCR. The sample contains about 590,000 clones, about 95% of which appear only once. Study-wide findings and caveats: Despite large depth, rarefaction showed incomplete sorted-subset sequencing.

Naive CD8 cells, CD45RO-negative and positively selected for CCR7, excluded terminally differentiated effector memory CD45RA+ cells. To note about this clone: Its specificity is unknown.

The TCR sequence derives from a woman between 25 and 40 years old in good health. The chain uses TRBV27 and TRBJ1-2; no clear D. The source material was naive CD8+ T cells sorted from blood. CDR3 in amino acids: CASSLLGVDYGYTF. CDR3 DNA: TGTGCCAGCAGTCTTCTCGGAGTGGACTATGGCTACACCTTC.